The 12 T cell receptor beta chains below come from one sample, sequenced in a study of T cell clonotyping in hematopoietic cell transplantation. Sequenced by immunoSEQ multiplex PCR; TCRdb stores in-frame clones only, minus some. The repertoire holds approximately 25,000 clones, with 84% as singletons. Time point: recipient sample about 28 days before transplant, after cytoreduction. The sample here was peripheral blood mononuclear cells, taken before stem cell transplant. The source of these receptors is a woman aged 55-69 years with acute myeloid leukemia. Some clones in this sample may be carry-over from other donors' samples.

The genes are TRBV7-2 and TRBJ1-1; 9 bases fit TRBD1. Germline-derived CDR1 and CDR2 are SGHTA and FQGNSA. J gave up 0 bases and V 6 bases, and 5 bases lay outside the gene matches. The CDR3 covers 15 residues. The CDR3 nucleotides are TGTGCCAGCAGATTACAGGGGGCCCTGAACACTGAAGCTTTCTTT. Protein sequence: CASRLQGALNTEAFF.

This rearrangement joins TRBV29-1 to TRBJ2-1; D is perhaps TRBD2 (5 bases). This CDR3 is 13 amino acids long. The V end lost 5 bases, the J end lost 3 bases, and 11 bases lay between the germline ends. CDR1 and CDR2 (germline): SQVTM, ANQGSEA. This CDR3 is CSVPKTSYNEQFF. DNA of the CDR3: TGCAGCGTTCCCAAAACTAGCTACAATGAGCAGTTCTTC.

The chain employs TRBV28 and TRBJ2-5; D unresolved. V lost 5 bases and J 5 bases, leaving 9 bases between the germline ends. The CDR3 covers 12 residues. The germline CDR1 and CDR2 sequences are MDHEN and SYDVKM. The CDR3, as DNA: TGTGCCAGCAGTACGGACCCCGAGACCCAGTACTTC. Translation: CASSTDPETQYF.

The CDR3 bases are TGTGCCAGCAGCCGGACTAGCGGAAACATTCAGTACTTC. Translated: CASSRTSGNIQYF. This chain uses TRBV7-9 with TRBJ2-4; 10 positions match TRBD2. The CDR3 has 13 residues. Germline V CDR1 and CDR2: SEHNR, FQNEAQ (reference sequence). The V and J ends lost 5 bases and 6 bases, in that order; junction bases with no gene match: 1.

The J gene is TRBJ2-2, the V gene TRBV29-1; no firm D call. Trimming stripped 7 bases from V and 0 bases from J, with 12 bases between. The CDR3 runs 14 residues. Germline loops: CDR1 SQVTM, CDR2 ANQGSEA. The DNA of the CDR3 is TGCAGCGCCCCAGACCCAACGAACACCGGGGAGCTGTTTTTT. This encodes CSAPDPTNTGELFF.

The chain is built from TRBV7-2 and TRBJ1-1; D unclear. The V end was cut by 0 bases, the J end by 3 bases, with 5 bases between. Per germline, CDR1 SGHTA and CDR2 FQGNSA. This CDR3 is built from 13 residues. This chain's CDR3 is CASSLAEYTEAFF. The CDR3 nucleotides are TGTGCCAGCAGCTTAGCGGAGTACACTGAAGCTTTCTTT.

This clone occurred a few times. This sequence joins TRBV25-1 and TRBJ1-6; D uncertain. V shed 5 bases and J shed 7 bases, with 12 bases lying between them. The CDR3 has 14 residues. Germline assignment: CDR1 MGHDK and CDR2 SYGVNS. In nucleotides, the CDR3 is TGTGCCAGCAGTCCTCCCACACCGAATTCACCCCTCCACTTT. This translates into CASSPPTPNSPLHF.

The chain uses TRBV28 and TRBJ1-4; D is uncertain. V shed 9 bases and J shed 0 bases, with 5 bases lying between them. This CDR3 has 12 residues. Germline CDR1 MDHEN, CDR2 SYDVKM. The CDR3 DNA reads TGTGCCAGTTCTTCAACTAATGAAAAACTGTTTTTT. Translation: CASSSTNEKLFF.

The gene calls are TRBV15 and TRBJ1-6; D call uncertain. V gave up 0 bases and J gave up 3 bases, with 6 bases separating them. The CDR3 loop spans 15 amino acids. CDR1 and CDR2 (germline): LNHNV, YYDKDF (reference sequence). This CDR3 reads CATSREAGYNSPLHF. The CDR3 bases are TGTGCCACCAGCAGAGAAGCAGGCTATAATTCACCCCTCCACTTT.

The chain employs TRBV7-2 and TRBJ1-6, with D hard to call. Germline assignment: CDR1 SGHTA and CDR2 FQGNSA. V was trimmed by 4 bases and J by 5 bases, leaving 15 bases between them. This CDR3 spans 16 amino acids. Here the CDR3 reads CASSSLRPGNNSPLHF. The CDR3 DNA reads TGTGCCAGCAGCTCCTTACGTCCGGGAAATAATTCACCCCTCCACTTT. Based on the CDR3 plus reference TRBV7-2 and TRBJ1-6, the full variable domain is GAGVSQSPSNKVTEKGKDVELRCDPISGHTALYWYRQSLGQGLEFLIYFQGNSAPDKSGLPSDRFSAERTGGSVSTLTIQRTQQEDSAVYLCASSSLRPGNNSPLHFGNGTRLTVT.

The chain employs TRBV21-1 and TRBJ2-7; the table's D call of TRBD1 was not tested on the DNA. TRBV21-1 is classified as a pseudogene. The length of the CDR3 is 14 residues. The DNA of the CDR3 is TGTGCCAGCAGCAAAGCTAAAGGGGAAGTCGAGCAGTACTTC. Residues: CASSKAKGEVEQYF.

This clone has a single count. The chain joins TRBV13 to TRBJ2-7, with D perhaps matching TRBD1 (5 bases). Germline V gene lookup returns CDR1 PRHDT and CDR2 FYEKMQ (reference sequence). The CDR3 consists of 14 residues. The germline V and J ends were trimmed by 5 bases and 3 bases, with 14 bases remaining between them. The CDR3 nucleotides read TGTGCCAGCAGCACCCTCGACAGTATCTACGAGCAGTACTTC. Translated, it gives CASSTLDSIYEQYF.